The T cell receptor beta chain described here comes from a study of T cells in women clearing cervical HPV infection. About the research overall: Cases were women with histologically confirmed HPV16-related CIN3 or worse, including 2 invasive cancers. For cases, blood was sampled a median roughly 150 days after lesion detection, interquartile range roughly 80 to 200 days. Overall study results and limits: Controls had more TRBV6-7 (approximately 0.15%) than cases (approximately 0.11%). Combining TCR richness with V gene abundances gave approximately 0.84 AUC.

A remark on this clone: The antigen remains unidentified. The read ends 3 residues before the CDR3 terminus; that terminus is restored from the germline J gene.

Germline V gives CDR1 SEHNR, CDR2 FQNEAQ (reference sequence). The CDR3 loop spans 15 amino acids. Trimming left V 5 bases short and J 2 bases short, with 14 bases between. Method: immunoSEQ multiplex PCR; TCRdb's copy keeps in-frame clones and lacks some. This repertoire comprises some 21,000 clones; its ten largest clones make up less than 7.5%. The rearrangement joins TRBV7-9 to TRBJ2-3, with a tentative D call TRBD2 (5 bases). This TCR came from a woman between 18 and 69 years old with a cervical HPV16 infection that either progressed to CIN3+ or cleared (not recorded which). The sample comprised blood buffy coat. The CDR3 DNA, read in part, is TGTGCCAGCAGCCCGAGCGGCCAAACCACAGATACG. Residues: CASSPSGQTTDT. The CDR3, in full, reads CASSPSGQTTDTQYF.